These T cell receptor beta chains were read from a single sample in a study of metastatic and nonmetastatic thyroid tumors. Using MiXCR, TCRdb re-called clones from the PCR reads. The sample includes several thousand clones, about 32% of them seen just once. Sequencing input: adjacent normal tissue. The source is a male donor with papillary thyroid cancer or a benign thyroid nodule (not recorded which). Some clones in this sample may be carry-over from other donors' samples. Each CDR3 is given without its conserved first and last residue.

TRBJ2-7 | TRBV20-1 | 14 | SARRGLAGGPSEQY
TRBJ2-7 | TRBV7-9 | 10 | ASSLVGLEQY
TRBJ1-4 | TRBV5-8 | 13 | ASSLGTGGCEKLF
TRBJ1-4 | TRBV5-1 | 14 | ASSRDPGSFGEKLF
TRBJ1-6 | TRBV7-9 | 12 | ASSLEQYNSPLH
TRBJ2-7 | TRBV3-1 | 11 | ASSQDRAYEQY
TRBJ2-7 | TRBV5-8 | 13 | ASQMRAMGSYEQY
TRBJ2-7 | TRBV20-1 | 16 | SARGTEGGGGSSYEQY
TRBJ2-3 | TRBV5-1 | 12 | ASTRGQGTDTQY
TRBJ2-6 | TRBV19 | 12 | ASIPWAGANVLT
TRBJ1-5 | TRBV15 | 14 | ATSRDPDRSNQPQH
TRBJ1-2 | TRBV5-1 | 13 | ASSPLRGQDYGYT
TRBJ2-3 | TRBV28 | 12 | ASSSGQITDTRY
TRBJ2-1 | TRBV2 | 15 | ASSDPLSDGPRNEQF
TRBJ1-6 | TRBV20-1 | 11 | SALDRGGSPLH
TRBJ2-7 | TRBV6-2/TRBV6-3 | 16 | ASSSLRVSGGQSYQQY
TRBJ2-7 | TRBV11-3 | 18 | ASSLGESLAGGPVPYEQY
TRBJ1-1 | TRBV11-2 | 11 | ASSFPGLTEAF
TRBJ2-1 | TRBV9 | 15 | ASMDSGTGESYNEQF
TRBJ2-5 | TRBV18 | 12 | ASSMYKGRETQH
TRBJ2-1 | TRBV11-1 | 11 | ASSLESYNEQF
TRBJ2-7 | TRBV27 | 13 | ASKRSGTSPLEQY
TRBJ2-7 | TRBV19 | 12 | ASSTGRQVMEQY
TRBJ1-2 | TRBV6-1 | 11 | ASSPGQGGGYT
TRBJ2-7 | TRBV11-3 | 12 | ASSLVAGVYEQY
TRBJ2-1 | TRBV27 | 15 | ASSSGAGPGSYNEQF
TRBJ2-3 | TRBV2 | 12 | ASSEQDRADTQY
TRBJ1-4 | TRBV4-1 | 12 | ASSPGQTNEKLF
TRBJ2-1 | TRBV6-2/TRBV6-3 | 12 | ASTREGSYNEQF
TRBJ2-2 | TRBV3-1 | 13 | ASSHGTGFTGELF
TRBJ2-7 | TRBV28 | 11 | ASTSTRTYEQY
TRBJ2-5 | TRBV7-3 | 15 | ASSLTLVGANQETQY
TRBJ1-4 | TRBV2 | 12 | ASSGAGGYEKLF
TRBJ2-4 | TRBV2 | 12 | ASSDLLAKNIQY
TRBJ1-2 | TRBV5-1 | 11 | ASSLGVNYGYT
TRBJ2-7 | TRBV10-3 | 12 | AIMWTSGDNEQY
TRBJ2-3 | TRBV5-1 | 13 | ASSGRRQVADTQY
TRBJ2-2 | TRBV24-1 | 11 | ATRDRYTGELF
TRBJ1-2 | TRBV28 | 12 | ASSRDGTGGGYT
TRBJ2-3 | TRBV4-1 | 14 | ASSELEGGSTDTQY
TRBJ2-7 | TRBV28 | 12 | ASSYGTGGGEQY
TRBJ2-1 | TRBV19 | 12 | ASMGDRGYNEQF
TRBJ1-2 | TRBV29-1 | 10 | SVEGAGYGYT
TRBJ1-5 | TRBV15 | 13 | ATSRDSRGNQPQH
TRBJ1-6 | TRBV11-2 | 15 | ASKTQGVGSYNSPLH
TRBJ2-7 | TRBV4-1 | 14 | ASSQDLYRGIYEQY
TRBJ2-7 | TRBV5-6 | 13 | ASSLDSEFSYEQY
TRBJ2-1 | TRBV27 | 9 | ASSSMDEQF
TRBJ2-3 | TRBV12-3/TRBV12-4 | 15 | ASSLTISGNYPDTQY
TRBJ2-5 | TRBV27 | 13 | ASSPPSSGFETQY
TRBJ2-1 | TRBV11-3 | 12 | ASSLSIIGDEQF
TRBJ1-1 | TRBV6-1 | 10 | ASSIADTEAF
TRBJ2-1 | TRBV27 | 10 | ASSLDGNEQF
TRBJ1-1 | TRBV24-1 | 11 | ATRGQGTTEAF
TRBJ2-3 | TRBV11-1 | 16 | ASSFVVWGREAVDTQY